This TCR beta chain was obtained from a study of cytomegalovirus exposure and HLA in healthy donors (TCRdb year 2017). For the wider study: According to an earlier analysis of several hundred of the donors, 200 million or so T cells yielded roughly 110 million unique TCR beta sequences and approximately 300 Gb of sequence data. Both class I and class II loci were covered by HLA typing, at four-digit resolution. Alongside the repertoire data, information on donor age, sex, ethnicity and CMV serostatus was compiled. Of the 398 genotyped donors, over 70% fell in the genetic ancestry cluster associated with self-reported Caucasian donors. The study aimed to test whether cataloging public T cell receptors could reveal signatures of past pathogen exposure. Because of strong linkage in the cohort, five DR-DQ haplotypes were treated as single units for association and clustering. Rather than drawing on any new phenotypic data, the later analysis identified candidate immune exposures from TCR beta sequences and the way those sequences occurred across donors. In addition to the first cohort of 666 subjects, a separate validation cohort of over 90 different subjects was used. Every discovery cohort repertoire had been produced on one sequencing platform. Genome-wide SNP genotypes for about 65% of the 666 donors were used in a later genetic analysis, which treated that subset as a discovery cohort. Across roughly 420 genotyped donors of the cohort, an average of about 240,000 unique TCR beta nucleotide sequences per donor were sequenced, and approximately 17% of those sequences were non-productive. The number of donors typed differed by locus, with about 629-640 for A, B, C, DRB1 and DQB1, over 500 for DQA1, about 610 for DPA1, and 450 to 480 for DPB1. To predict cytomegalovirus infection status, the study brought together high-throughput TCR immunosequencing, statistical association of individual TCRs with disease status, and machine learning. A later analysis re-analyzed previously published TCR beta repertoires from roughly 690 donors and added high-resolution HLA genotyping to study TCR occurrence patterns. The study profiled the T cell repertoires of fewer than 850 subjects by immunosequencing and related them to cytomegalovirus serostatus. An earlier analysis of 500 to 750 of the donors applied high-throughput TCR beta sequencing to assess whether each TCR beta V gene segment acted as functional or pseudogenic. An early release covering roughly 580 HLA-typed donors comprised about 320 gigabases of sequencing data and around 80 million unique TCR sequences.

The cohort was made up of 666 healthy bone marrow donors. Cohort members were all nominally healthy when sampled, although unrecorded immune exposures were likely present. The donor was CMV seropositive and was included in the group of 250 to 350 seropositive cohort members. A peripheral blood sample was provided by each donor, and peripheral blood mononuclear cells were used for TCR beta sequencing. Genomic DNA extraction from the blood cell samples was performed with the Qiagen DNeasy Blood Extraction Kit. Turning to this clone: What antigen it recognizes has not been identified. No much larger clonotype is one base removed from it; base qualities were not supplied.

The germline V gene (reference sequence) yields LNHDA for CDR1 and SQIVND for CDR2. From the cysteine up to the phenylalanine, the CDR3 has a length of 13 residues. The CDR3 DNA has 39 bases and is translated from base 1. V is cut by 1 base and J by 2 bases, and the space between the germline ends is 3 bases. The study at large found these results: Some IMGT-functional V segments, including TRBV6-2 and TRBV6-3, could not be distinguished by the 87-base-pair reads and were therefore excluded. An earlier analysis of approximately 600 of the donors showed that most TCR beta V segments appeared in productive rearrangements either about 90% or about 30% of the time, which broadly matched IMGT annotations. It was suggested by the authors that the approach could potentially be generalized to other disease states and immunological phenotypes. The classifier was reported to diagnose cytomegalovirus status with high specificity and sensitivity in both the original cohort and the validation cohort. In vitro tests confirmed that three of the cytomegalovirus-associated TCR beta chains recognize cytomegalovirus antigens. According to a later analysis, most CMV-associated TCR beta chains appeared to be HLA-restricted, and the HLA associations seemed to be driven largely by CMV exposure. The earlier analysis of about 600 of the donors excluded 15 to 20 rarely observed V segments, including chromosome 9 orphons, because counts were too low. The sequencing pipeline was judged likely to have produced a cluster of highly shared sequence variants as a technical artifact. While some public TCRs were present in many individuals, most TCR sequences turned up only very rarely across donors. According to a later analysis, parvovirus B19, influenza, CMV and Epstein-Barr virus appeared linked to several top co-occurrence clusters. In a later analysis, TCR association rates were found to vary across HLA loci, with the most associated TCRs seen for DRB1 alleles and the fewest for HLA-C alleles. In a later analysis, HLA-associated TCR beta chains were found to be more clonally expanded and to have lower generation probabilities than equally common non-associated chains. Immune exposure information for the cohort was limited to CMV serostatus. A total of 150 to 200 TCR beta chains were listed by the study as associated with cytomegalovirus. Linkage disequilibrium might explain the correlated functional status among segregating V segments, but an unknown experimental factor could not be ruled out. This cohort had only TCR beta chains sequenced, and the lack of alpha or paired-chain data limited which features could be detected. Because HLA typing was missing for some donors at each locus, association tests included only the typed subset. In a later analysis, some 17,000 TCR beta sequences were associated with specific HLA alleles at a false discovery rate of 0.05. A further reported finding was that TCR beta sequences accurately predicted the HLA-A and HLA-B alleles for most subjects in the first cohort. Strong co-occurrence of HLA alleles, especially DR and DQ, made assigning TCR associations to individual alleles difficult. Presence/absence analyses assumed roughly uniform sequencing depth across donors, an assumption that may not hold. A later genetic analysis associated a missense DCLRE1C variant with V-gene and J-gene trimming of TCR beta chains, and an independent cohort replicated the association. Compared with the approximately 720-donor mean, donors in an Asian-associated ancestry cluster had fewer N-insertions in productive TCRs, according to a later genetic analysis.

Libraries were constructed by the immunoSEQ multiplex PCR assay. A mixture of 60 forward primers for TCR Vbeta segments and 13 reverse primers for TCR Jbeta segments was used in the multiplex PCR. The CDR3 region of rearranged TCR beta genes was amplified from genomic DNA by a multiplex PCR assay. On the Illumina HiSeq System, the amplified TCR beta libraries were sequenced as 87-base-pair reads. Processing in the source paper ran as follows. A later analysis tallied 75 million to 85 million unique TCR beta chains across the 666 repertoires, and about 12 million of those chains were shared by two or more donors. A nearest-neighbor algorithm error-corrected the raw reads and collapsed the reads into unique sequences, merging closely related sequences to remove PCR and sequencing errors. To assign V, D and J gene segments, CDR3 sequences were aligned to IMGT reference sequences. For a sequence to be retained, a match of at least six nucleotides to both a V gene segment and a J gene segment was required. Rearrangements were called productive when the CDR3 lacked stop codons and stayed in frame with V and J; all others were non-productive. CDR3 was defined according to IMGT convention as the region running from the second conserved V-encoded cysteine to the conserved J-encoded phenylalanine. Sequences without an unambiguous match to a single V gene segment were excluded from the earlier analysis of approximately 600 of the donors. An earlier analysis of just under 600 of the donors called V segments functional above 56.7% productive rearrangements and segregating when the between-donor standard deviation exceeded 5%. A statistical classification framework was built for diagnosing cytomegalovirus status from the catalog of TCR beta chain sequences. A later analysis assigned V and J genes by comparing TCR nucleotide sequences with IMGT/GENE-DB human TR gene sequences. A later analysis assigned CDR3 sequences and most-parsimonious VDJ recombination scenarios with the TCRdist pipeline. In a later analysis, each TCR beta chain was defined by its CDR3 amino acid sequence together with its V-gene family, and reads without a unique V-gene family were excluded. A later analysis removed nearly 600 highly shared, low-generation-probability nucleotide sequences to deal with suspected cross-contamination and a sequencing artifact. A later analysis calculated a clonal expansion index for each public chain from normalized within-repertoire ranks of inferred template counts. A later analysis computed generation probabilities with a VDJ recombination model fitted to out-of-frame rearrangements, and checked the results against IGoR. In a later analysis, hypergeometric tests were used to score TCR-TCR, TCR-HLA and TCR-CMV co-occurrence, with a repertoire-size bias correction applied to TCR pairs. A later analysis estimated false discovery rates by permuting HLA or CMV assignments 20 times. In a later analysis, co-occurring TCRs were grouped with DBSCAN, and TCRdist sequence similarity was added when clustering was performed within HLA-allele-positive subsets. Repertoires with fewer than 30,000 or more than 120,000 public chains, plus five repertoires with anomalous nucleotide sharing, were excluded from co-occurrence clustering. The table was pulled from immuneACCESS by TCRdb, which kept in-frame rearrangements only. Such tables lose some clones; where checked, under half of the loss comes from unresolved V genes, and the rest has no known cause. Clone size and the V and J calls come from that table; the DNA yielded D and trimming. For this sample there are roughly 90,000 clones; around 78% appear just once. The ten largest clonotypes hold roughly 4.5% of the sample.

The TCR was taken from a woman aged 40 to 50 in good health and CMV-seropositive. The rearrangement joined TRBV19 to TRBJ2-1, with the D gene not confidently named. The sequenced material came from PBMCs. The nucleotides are TGTGCCAGTAGTATAGCTACCTACAATGAGCAGTTCTTC. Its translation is CASSIATYNEQFF.